This T cell receptor beta chain originates from a study of T cells in Graves' hyperthyroidism and ophthalmopathy. RNA transcripts were the template for amplifying TCR beta CDR3 regions. Researchers ran a first-round RT-PCR on the TCR CDR3 using the HTBI primer set. Each CDR3 protein gets one entry after TCRdb re-called the multiplex PCR reads with MiXCR. Of about 840,000 distinct CDR3 sequences listed, around 38% are singletons. The sample holds many counts of this clonotype. Germline trimming cut 4 bases from V and 3 bases from J; bases unmatched to any gene: 6. This CDR3 comprises 15 residues. Germline V gene data show CDR1 as SGHTA and CDR2 as FQGTGA.

Sequenced material: blood. The chain has TRBV7-3 and TRBJ1-2, with 9 bases identical to TRBD1. This clonotype was sampled from a man aged 18 to 29 with Graves' hyperthyroidism. DNA of the CDR3: TGTGCCAGCAGCTGGGAACAGGGGGCAGACTATGGCTACACCTTC. Translation gives CASSWEQGADYGYTF.